This T cell receptor beta chain was profiled in a study of shared clonotypes between healthy human individuals. V lost 3 bases and J lost 6; bases outside the gene matches: 6. In germline, CDR1 is MRHNA, CDR2 SNTAGT. This CDR3 is built from 16 residues. The data were produced by immunoSEQ multiplex PCR, yet TCRdb's version contains in-frame clones alone and is incomplete. The sample lists about 2.4 million clones, roughly 93% occurring once. This TCR was sampled from a man between 18 and 29 years old in good health. Some clones in this sample may be carry-over from other donors' samples. This rearrangement joins TRBV6-4 to TRBJ2-1, with 12 positions matching TRBD2. Material for sequencing was naive CD4+ T cells from PBMCs. Subset defined: CD45RA+ positively selected. The CDR3 DNA reads TGTGCCAGCAGTGAGCAGACTAGCGGGAGCCCCAATGAGCAGTTCTTC. Encoded protein: CASSEQTSGSPNEQFF.